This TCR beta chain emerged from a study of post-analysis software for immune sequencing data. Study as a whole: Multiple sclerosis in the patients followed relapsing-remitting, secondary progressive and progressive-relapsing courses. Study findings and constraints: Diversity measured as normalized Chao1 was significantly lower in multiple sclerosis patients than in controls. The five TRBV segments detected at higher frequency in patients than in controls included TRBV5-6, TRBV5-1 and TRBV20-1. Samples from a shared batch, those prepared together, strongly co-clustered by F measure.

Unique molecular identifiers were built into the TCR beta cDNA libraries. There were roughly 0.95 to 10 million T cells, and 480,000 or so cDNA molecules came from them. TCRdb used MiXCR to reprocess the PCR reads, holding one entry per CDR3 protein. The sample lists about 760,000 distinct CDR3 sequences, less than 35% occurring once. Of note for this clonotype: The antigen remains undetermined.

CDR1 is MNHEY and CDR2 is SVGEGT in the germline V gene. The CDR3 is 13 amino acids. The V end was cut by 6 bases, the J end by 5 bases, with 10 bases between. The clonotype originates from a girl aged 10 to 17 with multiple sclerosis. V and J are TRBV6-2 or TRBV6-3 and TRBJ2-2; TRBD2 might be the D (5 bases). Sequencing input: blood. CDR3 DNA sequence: TGTGCCAGCAGACCTACTAGGACCGGGGAGCTGTTTTTT. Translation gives CASRPTRTGELFF.